This TCR beta chain was identified during a study of a mutant IDH1 vaccine in newly diagnosed glioma. The data were produced by immunoSEQ multiplex PCR, yet TCRdb's version contains in-frame clones alone and is incomplete. Here the sample spans about 90,000 clones, roughly 90% being singletons. A word on this clone: The antigen is unknown.

The time point: week 47, end of study. Doses consisted of 300 ug of mutant IDH1 20-mer peptide each, paired with topical imiquimod. The CDR3 contains 17 residues. CDR1 SGHRS and CDR2 YFSETQ come from the germline V gene. V lost 5 bases and J lost 0; bases outside the gene matches: 13. General study findings and limits: Top peripheral T cell clonotype shifts appeared unrelated to pseudoprogression.

This material consisted of PBMCs, taken from a glioma patient whose treatment included an IDH1 peptide vaccine. This TCR was recovered from a woman in her forties or fifties with glioma. The chain is built from TRBV5-1 and TRBJ2-7; 8 bases are a match to TRBD2. DNA of the CDR3: TGCGCCAGCAGGAGGGGGAGCGGGAGCGGAAGCTCCTACGAGCAGTACTTC. Translated, it gives CASRRGSGSGSSYEQYF.